One and the same sample provided the 5 T cell receptor beta chains below, sequenced in a study of CD8 T cells in ankylosing spondylitis. No antigen has been assigned to these receptors. TCRdb used MiXCR to reprocess the 5' RACE reads, holding one entry per CDR3 protein. Found here are 750,000 to 850,000 distinct CDR3 sequences, about 11% of them singletons; the top ten hold 0.51%. Study-level findings and limits: Blood from ankylosing spondylitis patients appeared to carry a characteristic roughly 8-variant TCR beta motif.

The sample consisted of blood, either unsorted or a sorted T cell fraction (not recorded which). These receptors all come from a male donor with ankylosing spondylitis.

This sequence joins TRBV7-9 and TRBJ2-3; weak D call: TRBD2 (5 bases). The V end lost 5 bases, the J end lost 2 bases, and 11 bases lay between the germline ends. There are 14 residues in the CDR3. The germline V gene has CDR1 SEHNR and CDR2 FQNEAQ (reference sequence). The chain's CDR3 is CASSISSTTDTQYF. The CDR3 coding sequence is TGTGCCAGCAGCATTTCTAGCACCACAGATACGCAGTATTTT.

The V and J genes are TRBV29-1 and TRBJ1-1; D gene uncertain. The CDR3 runs to 9 residues. Trimming left V 6 bases short and J 8 bases short, with 7 bases between. Germline V gives CDR1 SQVTM, CDR2 ANQGSEA. The CDR3 region has the DNA TGCAGCGTCCTATTAGAAGCTTTCTTT. Its translation: CSVLLEAFF.

The chain uses TRBV7-3 and TRBJ1-1, with no clear D. There are 15 residues in the CDR3. The V and J ends lost 1 base and 0 bases respectively, with 9 bases between them. Germline V lookup: CDR1 SGHTA, CDR2 FQGTGA. In DNA form, the CDR3 reads TGTGCCAGCAGCTTAAGTCACACGGTGAACACTGAAGCTTTCTTT. The encoded protein is CASSLSHTVNTEAFF.

This clonotype was counted only a few times. This chain connects TRBV24-1 to TRBJ2-5, with unresolved D. The germline gives CDR1 KGHDR, CDR2 SFDVKD. The V end was cut by 4 bases, the J end by 5 bases, with 16 bases between. The CDR3 has 15 residues. CDR3 nucleotide sequence: TGTGCCACCAGTGACCCCTCGGTACCTTGGGAGACCCAGTACTTC. It translates to CATSDPSVPWETQYF.

This clonotype was counted ten times or more. The V call is TRBV7-9, the J call TRBJ2-1; D may be TRBD2 (6 bases). V was trimmed by 5 bases and J by 2 bases, leaving 10 bases between them. Germline V CDR1 and CDR2: SEHNR, FQNEAQ (reference sequence). The CDR3 consists of 14 residues. The CDR3 DNA reads as TGTGCCAGCAGCCCGGGACTTCCCTACAATGAGCAGTTCTTC. Its protein product is CASSPGLPYNEQFF.